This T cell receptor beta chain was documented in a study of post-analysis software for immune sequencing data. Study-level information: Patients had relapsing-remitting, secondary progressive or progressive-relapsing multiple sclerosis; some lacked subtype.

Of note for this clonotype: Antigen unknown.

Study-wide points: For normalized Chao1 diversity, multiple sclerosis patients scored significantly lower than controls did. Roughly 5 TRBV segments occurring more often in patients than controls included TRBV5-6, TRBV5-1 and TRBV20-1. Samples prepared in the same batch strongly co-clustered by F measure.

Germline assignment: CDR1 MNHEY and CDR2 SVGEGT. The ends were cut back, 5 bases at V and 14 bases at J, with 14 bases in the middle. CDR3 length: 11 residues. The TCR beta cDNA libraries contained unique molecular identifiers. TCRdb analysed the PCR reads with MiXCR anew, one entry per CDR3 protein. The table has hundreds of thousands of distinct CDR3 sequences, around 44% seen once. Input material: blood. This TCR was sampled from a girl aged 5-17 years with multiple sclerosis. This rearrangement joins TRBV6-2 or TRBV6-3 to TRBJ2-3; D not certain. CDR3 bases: TGTGCCAGCAGTCACACCCTCTTTGCGTATTTT. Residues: CASSHTLFAYF.